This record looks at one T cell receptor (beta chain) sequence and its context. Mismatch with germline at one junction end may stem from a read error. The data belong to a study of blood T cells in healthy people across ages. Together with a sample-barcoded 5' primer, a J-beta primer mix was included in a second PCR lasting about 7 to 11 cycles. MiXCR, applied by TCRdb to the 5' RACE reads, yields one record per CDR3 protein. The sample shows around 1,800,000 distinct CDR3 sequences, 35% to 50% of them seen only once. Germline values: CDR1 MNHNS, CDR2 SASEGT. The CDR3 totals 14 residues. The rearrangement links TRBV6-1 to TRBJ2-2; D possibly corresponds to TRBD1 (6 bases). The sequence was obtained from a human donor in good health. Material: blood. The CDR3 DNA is TGTGCCACCAACCTGGTGGGGGACACCGGGGAGCGGTTTTTT. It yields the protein CATNLVGDTGERFF.